This record covers a single T cell receptor beta chain. The antigen is not known. This sample is part of a study of T cell clonotyping in hematopoietic cell transplantation. Study context: Cytoreduction preceded collection of pretransplant recipient samples.

Clones were sequenced by immunoSEQ multiplex PCR, and TCRdb holds only the in-frame ones, with some missing. The sample has around 21,000 clones, approximately 87% seen once. Described time point: recipient sample about 28 days before transplant, after cytoreduction. Study results and limitations: Pathologically expanded recipient clonotypes increased progressively from day 30 to day 180 as diversity fell.

V was shortened by 4 bases and J by 9 bases, with 17 bases between the two germline ends. The CDR3 consists of 13 residues. Germline V gives CDR1 SGHDT, CDR2 YYEEEE. Sequenced material: peripheral blood mononuclear cells, taken before stem cell transplant. This clonotype was sampled from a man aged 18 to 29 with biphenotypic leukemia. Some clones in this sample may be carry-over from other donors' samples. V is TRBV5-6 and J is TRBJ2-7; TRBD1 or TRBD2 may be the D gene (6 bases each). The CDR3 sequence is CASSPVPEGGQYF. For the CDR3, the DNA is TGTGCCAGCAGCCCGGTCCCCGAGGGGGGGCAGTACTTC.